The clone carrying this TCR beta chain was recorded at least ten times. The sample originates from a study of Graves' ophthalmopathy and Graves' hyperthyroidism. Per the germline V gene, CDR1 is SGHNT and CDR2 is YENEEA. Losses at the gene ends were 3 bases for V and 0 bases for J; bases not matched to a gene: 0. This CDR3 has 15 residues. Beta-chain TCR CDR3 regions were amplified from RNA transcripts. RT-PCR with HTBI primers came first, then second-round multiplex PCR. TCRdb recomputed calls from the multiplex PCR reads with MiXCR, one row per CDR3 protein. The data hold just over 400,000 distinct CDR3 sequences, with under 25% observed a single time.

Sequencing was performed on peripheral blood. This TCR was sampled from a woman younger than 30 with stable Graves' hyperthyroidism. This chain links TRBV11-3 with TRBJ2-2, with 8 bases aligning to TRBD2. The CDR3 protein is CASSFSGTNTGELFF. The CDR3, as DNA: TGTGCCAGCAGCTTTAGCGGGACGAACACCGGGGAGCTGTTTTTT. The variable domain in full, with the rest retrieved from reference TRBV11-3 and TRBJ2-2, is EAGVVQSPRYKIIEKKQPVAFWCNPISGHNTLYWYLQNLGQGPELLIRYENEEAVDDSQLPKDRFSAERLKGVDSTLKIQPAELGDSAVYLCASSFSGTNTGELFFGEGSRLTVL.